This TCR beta chain was sequenced in a study of shared clonotypes between healthy human individuals (dated by TCRdb to about 2020). Context from the whole study: The cohort comprised two women and a few men aged 18 to 49 years. To increase sequencing depth and limit assay-specific biases, different laboratories used diverse techniques to prepare libraries and sequence TCR repertoires. For each donor, CD4 naive and CD4 memory were each given three plates, CD8 naive was given two plates, and CD8 memory was given one plate. To estimate repertoire size and how much clonotypes are shared between individuals, the study performed deep sequencing of blood TCR repertoires from a handful of healthy adults. Each donor's leukapheresis produced roughly between about 0.9 and 9.5 billion PBMCs. Overall study results and their limits: Naive subsets generally had larger estimated clonotype richness than memory subsets did. Pairwise subsampling indicated that sequencing depth was expected to affect the degree of clonotype sharing among donors. Higher generation probabilities were observed for clonotypes shared by all four sorted-subset donors than for non-shared clonotypes. Because the study included a small number of donors, the genetic and exposure-history diversity represented was limited. Sharing across a few donors was observed for about 5% of naive CD4, under 4% of naive CD8, about 2.5% of memory CD4, and around 0.4% of memory CD8 clonotypes. Incomplete sequencing was indicated by rarefaction of sorted-subset datasets, despite the large sequencing depth. Sampling was limited to blood, and TCR repertoires in tissue likely differ from TCR repertoires in blood.

Using the deep immunoSEQ assay, multiplex PCR amplified TCR CDR3 regions from genomic DNA. For each cell subset, the extracted genomic DNA was distributed evenly across all wells of several immunoSEQ 96-well plates, and each plate served as one replicate. Each replicate PCR for sorted subsets received around 0.2 ug genomic DNA, equal to about 30,000 T cell genomes. The purified libraries were quantified using a Qubit 3.0 fluorometer, sized with a Bioanalyzer 2100, and then quantified again using the KAPA Library Quantification kit. Every immunoSEQ 96-well plate was sequenced on a separate single-read 150-cycle Illumina NextSeq 550 flow cell. The original pipeline was this. The immunoSEQ output contained only junctional sequences without quality scores, so filtering could not match that applied to full-length reads. Sequences were annotated with PyIR, a Python wrapper for IgBLAST v1.9, and V/J genes and CDR3 were assigned using IMGT germline references. Reads were filtered out if the reads had weak V/J assignments (E-value above 1e-6), no CDR3, stop codons, out-of-frame junctions, or ambiguous translated residues. A V3J clonotype was defined by an identical inferred V gene, J gene, and CDR3 amino acid sequence. To compute the percentage overlap between repertoires, the number of shared unique clonotypes was divided by the size of the smaller repertoire. Richness of each repertoire was evaluated using RTK rarefaction, the Chao1 estimator, and Recon v2.1 estimates of unobserved clonotypes. Generation probabilities were computed with OLGA for all TCRbeta clonotypes obtained by the gDNA method from several donors. TCRdb took this table from immuneACCESS and kept in-frame rearrangements with V and J called. Such tables lack part of the clones; where checked against another copy, unresolved V genes explain under half of the gap, and the rest is unexplained. The DNA was the basis for D and trimming; V, J and clone size are from that table. Counted in this sample were about 2.4 million clones; roughly 93% of them appeared once. The ten largest clones add up to 0.36% of the sample.

This clone came up once. The specificity of this receptor is unknown. The sample holds no much larger clone one base away, and base qualities are not on file. Donors were healthy HIV-negative adults with no recently reported acute infections or vaccinations. Every donor was a Caucasian adult living in Nashville, Tennessee, USA. CD4+ T cells were enriched through magnetic negative selection, after which naive cells were positively selected on CD45RA and the remaining negative fraction served as the memory subset. After blood collection by leukapheresis, PBMCs were isolated using Ficoll-Histopaque density gradient centrifugation and then cryopreserved in the vapor phase of liquid nitrogen. Analytical flow cytometry was used to check the purity and quantity of every magnetically sorted T cell population. Genomic DNA was isolated from every sorted fraction and measured by UV absorbance on a Nanodrop 2000c.

The germline V gene provides CDR1 LGHNA and CDR2 YNFKEQ. The germline ends are 22 bases apart after V is trimmed by 2 bases and J by 0 bases. The CDR3 spans 19 residues, from the cysteine through the phenylalanine. Kept here is only the CDR3 DNA, which spans 57 bases and is read in frame from base 1. The sample was naive CD4+ T cells from PBMCs. The meaning of the sample's cell subset or site label: CD45RA+ positively selected. The clonotype comes from a man aged 18 to 30 in good health. Some clones in this sample may be carry-over from other donors' samples. The sequence is built from TRBV4-2 and TRBJ1-1, with TRBD1 as a weak D call on 6 bases. The CDR3 reads CASSQRGQPGGGLNTEAFF. The nucleotide sequence is TGTGCCAGCAGCCAACGCGGACAGCCGGGCGGGGGTTTGAACACTGAAGCTTTCTTT.